This T cell receptor (beta chain) was captured by sequencing in a study of CD8 T cells in ankylosing spondylitis. TCRdb recomputed calls from the 5' RACE reads with MiXCR, one row per CDR3 protein. The sample lists roughly 120,000 distinct CDR3 sequences, 6% to 8.5% seen once, with approximately 12% in the top ten. The CDR3 sequence is 14 residues long. Trimming removed 2 bases at V and 0 bases at J, with 11 bases between. The germline gives CDR1 DFQATT, CDR2 SNEGSKA (reference sequence). This clonotype was seen repeatedly, ten times or more. Its target is not known. The study, taken as a whole, reports: The authors reported significant enrichment of disease-linked clones in matched ankylosing spondylitis synovial fluid.

The chain recombines TRBV20-1 with TRBJ2-7; D tentatively fits TRBD1 or TRBD2 (5 bases each). Sequencing used blood, either unsorted or a sorted T cell fraction (not recorded which). The origin of this receptor is a male donor with ankylosing spondylitis or in good health (not recorded which). This CDR3 is CSARIEGLSYEQYF. CDR3 in DNA: TGCAGTGCTAGAATAGAGGGGCTCTCCTACGAGCAGTACTTC.